This T cell receptor beta chain was documented in a study of shared clonotypes between healthy human individuals. The method was immunoSEQ multiplex PCR; TCRdb's version includes in-frame clones alone and lacks a portion of them. The data hold 2,500,000 or so clones, with roughly 93% observed a single time. The TCR originated in a man between 18 and 35 years old in good health. Some clones in this sample may be carry-over from other donors' samples. Sequencing input: naive CD4+ T cells from PBMCs. Subset reported: CD45RA+ positively selected.

As DNA, the CDR3 is TGTGCCAGCGGGGTAGGGGGCTCAGATACGCAGTATTTT. Translation gives CASGVGGSDTQYF. The chain links TRBV6-1 to TRBJ2-3, with TRBD1 matching over 7 bases. V lost 8 bases and J lost 4; bases outside the gene matches: 6. The germline V gene has CDR1 MNHNS and CDR2 SASEGT. The CDR3 sequence is 13 residues long.